This T cell receptor beta chain came from a study of T cells in Graves' hyperthyroidism and ophthalmopathy. On the study more broadly: The initial diagnosis was the point when peripheral blood was collected, ahead of any treatment.

Regarding the study as a whole: Median prediction lead before ophthalmopathy onset was 6.5 months with the model.

Hyperthyroidism, newly diagnosed and lasting under 2 months, affected patients aged 18 to 65. From approximately 9.1 ml of fresh peripheral blood, PBMCs were isolated. From RNA transcripts, TCR beta CDR3 regions were amplified. RT-PCR in the first round (using the HTBI primer set) targeted the TCR CDR3. TCRdb reanalysed the multiplex PCR reads using MiXCR and keeps one entry per CDR3 protein. The sample yields fewer than 400,000 distinct CDR3 sequences, 15% to 20% seen once. CDR3 size: 16 residues. Germline trimming cut 6 bases from V and 2 bases from J; bases unmatched to any gene: 6. This clonotype was found many times. The antigen remains undetermined.

Sequencing input: blood. V and J are TRBV12-3 or TRBV12-4 and TRBJ2-7; 14 nucleotides agree with TRBD2. The receptor was derived from a man aged 25 to 45 with Graves' hyperthyroidism. For the CDR3, the DNA is TGTGCCAGCAGGCCGGGACTAGCGGGAGTCCCCTACGAGCAGTACTTC. It encodes CASRPGLAGVPYEQYF.